Listed below are T cell receptor beta chains from one sample, sequenced in a study of beta chain features in type 1 diabetes. Clones were read by immunoSEQ multiplex PCR, and TCRdb kept only the in-frame ones, dropping some. The table lists around 710,000 clones, roughly 12% of them singletons, with more than 0.09% in the top ten. Sequencing was carried out using naive CD4+ T cells from blood. The receptor set was obtained from a man younger than 45 with type 1 diabetes. CDR3s include the opening cysteine and the closing phenylalanine or tryptophan. A D gene is named only where the DNA matches it firmly.

D	J	V	CDR3
NA	TRBJ2-5	TRBV7-9	CASSFSRVAVATQYF
NA	TRBJ2-6	TRBV7-9	CASSPTRSGANVLTF
TRBD2	TRBJ2-5	TRBV7-2	CASSLSGGGAETQYF
NA	TRBJ1-3	TRBV10-3	CAISDSAGMGNTIYF
NA	TRBJ2-2	TRBV7-2	CASSPEDGTLNTGELFF
TRBD1	TRBJ1-1	TRBV18	CASSAGTGVNTEAFF
NA	TRBJ1-2	TRBV6-1	CASSERDWGYTF
NA	TRBJ2-5	TRBV18	CASSPRAIQETQYF
NA	TRBJ2-7	TRBV30	CAWSVKAGPGEQYF
NA	TRBJ1-1	TRBV5-1	CASRGDTEAFF
NA	TRBJ2-5	TRBV28	CASTSGGIQETQYF
NA	TRBJ2-7	TRBV28	CASSPPGVEQYF
TRBD1	TRBJ1-6	TRBV9	CASSGQGATYNSPLHF
NA	TRBJ2-1	TRBV7-9	CASSFGGQTGEQFF
NA	TRBJ2-1	TRBV20-1	CSAGSGNEQFF
TRBD1	TRBJ2-4	TRBV11-3	CASSSSLGQGENIQYF
NA	TRBJ1-1	TRBV10-3	CAISGLNYAEAFF
NA	TRBJ2-2	TRBV9	CASSVRPGAGELFF
TRBD2	TRBJ2-5	TRBV7-9	CASSTGGETQYF
TRBD1	TRBJ1-6	TRBV13	CASSAIGGTGDLPLHF
NA	TRBJ2-3	TRBV18	CASSPEAVFTDTQYF
NA	TRBJ2-5	TRBV29-1	CSVDIGRVRETQYF
NA	TRBJ2-5	TRBV6-1	CASSEVHRAGGETQYF
NA	TRBJ2-5	TRBV7-2	CASSPFERRLRETQYF
NA	TRBJ2-1	TRBV25-1	CASSAYNEQFF
NA	NA	TRBV29-1	CSVTNQVHEQYF
TRBD1	TRBJ1-3	TRBV15	CATSRGDGQGTGNTIYF
NA	TRBJ2-1	TRBV6-5	CASSYKPGAREQFF
NA	TRBJ1-6	TRBV27	CASSLSDRRINSPLHF
NA	TRBJ1-1	TRBV10-3	CAISDRDGNTEAFF
NA	TRBJ1-6	TRBV6-1	CASSESRDNFSPLHF
TRBD2	TRBJ2-5	TRBV5-1	CASSLAPRGGQETQYF
TRBD2	TRBJ2-7	TRBV7-9	CASSLAQGGITYEQYF
NA	TRBJ2-7	TRBV7-2	CASSSYRDRYEQYF
NA	TRBJ2-7	TRBV15	CATSTYPRVPYEQYF
NA	TRBJ2-3	TRBV27	CASSPPRGGNTDTQYF
NA	TRBJ1-1	TRBV9	CASGPTRGRNTEAFF
NA	TRBJ2-5	TRBV9	CASSVWDNQETQYF
NA	TRBJ1-2	TRBV28	CASSYPFAGYTF
TRBD1	TRBJ1-1	TRBV19	CASGTVGMNTEAFF
TRBD2	TRBJ2-7	TRBV7-9	CASSSGLAAVYEQYF
NA	TRBJ2-1	TRBV7-2	CASSLEGRYNEQFF
NA	TRBJ2-4	TRBV7-2	CASSPGGGAVPAKNIQYF
NA	TRBJ2-7	TRBV7-2	CASSFTQGNEQYF
NA	TRBJ1-1	TRBV4-3	CASSQGEGTEAFF
NA	TRBJ1-5	TRBV27	CASSLSSWAEGQPQHF
NA	TRBJ2-3	TRBV7-3	CASSLGADSSTDTQYF
NA	TRBJ1-1	TRBV27	CASSLSRGNTEAFF
TRBD1	TRBJ1-6	TRBV2	CASSGQGQSNSPLHF